This T cell receptor beta chain is from a study of metastatic and nonmetastatic thyroid tumors. Prior to thyroid surgery, none of the patients had received any treatment. This clone was detected a few times. What it recognizes is unknown. Original data processing: CDR3 was compared across clinicopathological groups, and the resulting differences were used to build a distant-metastasis classifier for papillary thyroid cancer. TCRdb re-analyzed the PCR reads using MiXCR. The V and J calls were not made by the authors but by TCRdb's processing. Here the sample spans some 15,000 clones, around 25% being singletons. Regarding the study as a whole: Across blood and tumor, TCR beta diversity in malignant thyroid tumors was reportedly significantly higher than in benign nodules.

This receptor was taken from a female donor with papillary thyroid cancer or a benign thyroid nodule (not recorded which). Some clones in this sample may be carry-over from other donors' samples. Sequenced: adjacent normal tissue.

For the CDR3, the DNA is TGTGCCAGCAGCTTATCAGCTAGCGGGAGGGAGACCCAGTACTTC. Translation: CASSLSASGRETQYF. The chain combines TRBV7-8 with TRBJ2-5, with 11 bases matching TRBD2. The CDR3 totals 15 residues. The germline V gene has CDR1 SGHVS and CDR2 FQNEAQ. V lost 2 bases, J lost 5 bases, and 4 bases stayed unmatched.